A single T cell receptor (beta chain) is shown here with its context. This sample is drawn from a study of cytomegalovirus exposure and HLA in healthy donors. Repertoires were generated with immunoSEQ multiplex PCR, while TCRdb's copy carries only in-frame clones and drops some. The sample consists of fewer than 150,000 clones, around 90% of them appearing once. Germline values: CDR1 LNHNV, CDR2 YYDKDF (reference sequence). This CDR3 comprises 15 residues. The ends were cut back, 1 base at V and 8 bases at J, with 15 bases in the middle. The sample was PBMCs. This chain uses TRBV15 with TRBJ2-1; D is perhaps TRBD1 (5 bases). This receptor was identified in a woman under 30 in good health and CMV-seropositive. CDR3 coding DNA: TGTGCCACCAGCAGAGTAGGGGCCGCCGGAGATGAGCAGTTCTTC. Protein: CATSRVGAAGDEQFF.